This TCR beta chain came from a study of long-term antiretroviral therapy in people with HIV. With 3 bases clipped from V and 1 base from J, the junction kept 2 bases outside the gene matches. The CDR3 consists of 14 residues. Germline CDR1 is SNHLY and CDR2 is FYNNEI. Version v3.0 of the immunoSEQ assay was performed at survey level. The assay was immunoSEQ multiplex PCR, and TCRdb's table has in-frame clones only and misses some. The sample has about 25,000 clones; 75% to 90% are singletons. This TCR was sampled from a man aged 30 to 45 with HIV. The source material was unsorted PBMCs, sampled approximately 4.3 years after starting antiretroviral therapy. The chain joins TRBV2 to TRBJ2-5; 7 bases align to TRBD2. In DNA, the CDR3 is TGTGCCAGCAGTGAGCTAGCGGCCCAAGAGACCCAGTACTTC. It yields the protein CASSELAAQETQYF. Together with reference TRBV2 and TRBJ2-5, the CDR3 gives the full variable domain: EPEVTQTPSHQVTQMGQEVILRCVPISNHLYFYWYRQILGQKVEFLVSFYNNEISEKSEIFDDQFSVERPDGSNFTLKIRSTKLEDSAMYFCASSELAAQETQYFGPGTRLLVL.